Detailed here is one T cell receptor beta chain. The target of this receptor is not known. Per-base qualities were not stored, and no clone one base away is much larger. Library creation used the immunoSEQ multiplex PCR assay. TCRdb limited this immuneACCESS table to in-frame rearrangements with V and J called. A share of clones is missing; checked studies link under half to unresolved V genes, and the rest is unexplained. The sample data list 130,000 or so clones, and 87% of these were observed just once. The top ten hold around 9.4% of the sample. This sample is part of a study of control samples from healthy donors and cancer patients (dated by TCRdb to 2018 to 2021). V is shortened by 6 bases, J by 4 bases, and the region joining them spans 12 bases. Based on the germline V gene, the CDR1 and CDR2 sequences are KGHSH and LQKENI. The CDR3 runs 13 residues from the cysteine to the phenylalanine. The retained sequence is limited to the CDR3, 39 bases, with the frame set at the first base.

The chain is assembled from TRBV18 and TRBJ2-5; D gene: possibly TRBD1, on 6 matching bases. The receptor was derived from a man aged 35 to 55 in good health. Sequencing input: blood. The CDR3 reads as follows: CASSDSEVETQYF. In nucleotides, the sequence is TGTGCCAGCTCGGACAGTGAGGTAGAGACCCAGTACTTC. With all but the CDR3 taken from the reference TRBV18 and TRBJ2-5 genes, the full variable domain is: NAGVMQNPRHLVRRRGQEARLRCSPMKGHSHVYWYRQLPEEGLKFMVYLQKENIIDESGMPKERFSAEFPKEGPSILRIQQVVRGDSAAYFCASSDSEVETQYFGPGTRLLVL.